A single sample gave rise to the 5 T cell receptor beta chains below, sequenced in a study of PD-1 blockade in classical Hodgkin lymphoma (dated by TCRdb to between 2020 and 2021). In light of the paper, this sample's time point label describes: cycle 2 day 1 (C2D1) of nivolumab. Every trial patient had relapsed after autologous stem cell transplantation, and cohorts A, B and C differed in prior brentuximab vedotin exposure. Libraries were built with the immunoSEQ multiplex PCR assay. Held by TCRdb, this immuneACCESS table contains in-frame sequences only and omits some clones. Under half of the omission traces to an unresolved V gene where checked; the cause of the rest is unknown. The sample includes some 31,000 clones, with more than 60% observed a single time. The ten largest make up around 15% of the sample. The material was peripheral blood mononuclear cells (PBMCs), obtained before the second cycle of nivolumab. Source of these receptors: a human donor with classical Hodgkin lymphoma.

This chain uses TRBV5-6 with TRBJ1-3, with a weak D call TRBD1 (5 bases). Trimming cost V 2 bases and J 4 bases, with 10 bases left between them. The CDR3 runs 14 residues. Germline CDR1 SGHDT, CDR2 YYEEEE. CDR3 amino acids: CASSFSGVGNTIYF. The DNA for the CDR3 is TGTGCCAGCAGCTTCTCGGGGGTCGGAAACACCATATATTTT. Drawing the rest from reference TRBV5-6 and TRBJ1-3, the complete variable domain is DAGVTQSPTHLIKTRGQQVTLRCSPKSGHDTVSWYQQALGQGPQFIFQYYEEEERQRGNFPDRFSGHQFPNYSSELNVNALLLGDSALYLCASSFSGVGNTIYFGEGSWLTVV.

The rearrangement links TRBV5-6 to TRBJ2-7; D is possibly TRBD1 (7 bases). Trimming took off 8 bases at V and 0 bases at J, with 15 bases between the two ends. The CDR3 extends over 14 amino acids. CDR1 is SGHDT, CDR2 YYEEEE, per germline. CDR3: CASGLTGASYEQYV. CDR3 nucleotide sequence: TGTGCCAGTGGACTAACAGGGGCCTCCTACGAGCAGTACGTC.

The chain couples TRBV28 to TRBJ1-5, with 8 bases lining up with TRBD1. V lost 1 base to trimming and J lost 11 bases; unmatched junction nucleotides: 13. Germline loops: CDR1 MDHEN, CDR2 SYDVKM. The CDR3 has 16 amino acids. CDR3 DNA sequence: TGTGCCAGCAGTTTATCCCGGGACAGGTTTCCCGGGGCCCAGCATTTT. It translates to CASSLSRDRFPGAQHF.

The chain's CDR3 is CASSGQGQSGANVLTF. The CDR3 DNA is TGTGCCAGCAGCGGACAGGGCCAATCTGGGGCCAACGTCCTGACTTTC. This rearrangement joins TRBV27 to TRBJ2-6; 8 nucleotides align to TRBD1. V shed 6 bases and J 1 base; nucleotides not matched to a gene: 5. This CDR3 region has 16 residues. Germline V gene sequence: CDR1 MNHEY, CDR2 SMNVEV (reference sequence).

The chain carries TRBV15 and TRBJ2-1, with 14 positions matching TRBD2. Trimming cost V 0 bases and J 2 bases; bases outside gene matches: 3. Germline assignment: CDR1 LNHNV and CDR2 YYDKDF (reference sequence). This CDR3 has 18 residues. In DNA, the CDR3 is TGTGCCACCAGCAGAGAGAGGACTAGCGGGGGGCCCTACAATGAGCAGTTCTTC. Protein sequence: CATSRERTSGGPYNEQFF.